The 5 T cell receptor beta chains given below trace back to one sample, sequenced in a study of cytomegalovirus exposure and HLA in healthy donors. PCR amplification relied on 60 Vbeta primers (plus 13 Jbeta primers). Only in-frame clones appear in the TCRdb table, and some are missing; sequencing was by immunoSEQ multiplex PCR. The data show around 150,000 clones, 75% to 80% seen once. The sample comprised PBMCs. Every receptor here comes from a man aged 45-60 years in good health and CMV-seropositive.

The V and J genes are TRBV6-5 and TRBJ1-1; D is undetermined. Trimming took 4 bases from V and 0 from J, leaving 9 bases between them. The V gene's germline CDR1 is MNHEY and CDR2 SVGAGI. There are 14 residues in the CDR3. The CDR3 nucleotides are TGTGCCAGCAGTTTGACTCGCATGAACACTGAAGCTTTCTTT. Its translation is CASSLTRMNTEAFF.

This clone has only one observation. The rearrangement uses TRBV18 and TRBJ2-3, with D perhaps matching TRBD1 (5 bases). Trimming took 2 bases from V and 3 from J, leaving 9 bases between them. This CDR3 spans 14 amino acids. Germline V gene sequence: CDR1 KGHSH, CDR2 LQKENI. CDR3 sequence (DNA): TGTGCCAGCTCACCAAATACAGGAACAGATACGCAGTATTTT. It translates to CASSPNTGTDTQYF.

This chain connects TRBV11-2 to TRBJ2-1; D may be TRBD1 (5 bases). Germline values: CDR1 SGHAT, CDR2 FQNNGV. Trimming shortened V by 8 bases and J by 14 bases, and 16 bases separated the two germline ends. The CDR3 runs 11 residues. The CDR3 protein is CASYGGRVEFF. In DNA, the CDR3 is TGTGCCAGCTACGGTGGCAGGGTGGAGTTCTTC.

This chain links TRBV11-2 with TRBJ1-6, with 7 bases matching TRBD1. The CDR3 spans 19 residues. The V and J ends lost 4 bases and 10 bases, in that order; junction bases with no gene match: 22. Germline CDR1 SGHAT, CDR2 FQNNGV. The CDR3 spells CASSYTTGAGGRVGSPLHF. The CDR3 DNA reads TGTGCCAGCAGCTACACTACAGGGGCAGGGGGAAGGGTAGGATCACCCCTCCACTTT.

The CDR3 region has the DNA TGTGCCAGCATCGGGTCTAGCGTGCTCGATGAGCAGTTCTTC. This gives the protein CASIGSSVLDEQFF. This chain links TRBV2 with TRBJ2-1; D is perhaps TRBD2 (6 bases). Germline CDR1 is SNHLY and CDR2 is FYNNEI. V shed 7 bases and J shed 8 bases, with 18 bases lying between them. This CDR3 region has 14 residues.